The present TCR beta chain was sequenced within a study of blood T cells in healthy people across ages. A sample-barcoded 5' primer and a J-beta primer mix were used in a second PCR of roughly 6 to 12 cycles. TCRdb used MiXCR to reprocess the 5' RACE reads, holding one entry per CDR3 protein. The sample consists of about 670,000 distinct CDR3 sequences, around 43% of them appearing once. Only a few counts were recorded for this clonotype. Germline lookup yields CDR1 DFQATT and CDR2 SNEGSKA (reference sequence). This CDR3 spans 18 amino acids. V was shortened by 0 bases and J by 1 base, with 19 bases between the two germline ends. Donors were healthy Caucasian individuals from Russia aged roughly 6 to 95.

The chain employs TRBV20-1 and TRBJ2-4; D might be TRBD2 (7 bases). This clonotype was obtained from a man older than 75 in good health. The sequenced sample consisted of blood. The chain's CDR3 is CSARDPGGQRFAKNIQYF. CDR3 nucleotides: TGCAGTGCTAGAGACCCGGGGGGCCAACGGTTTGCCAAAAACATTCAGTACTTC.